Detailed here is one T cell receptor (beta chain). The antigen is unknown. Mismatch with germline at one junction end may stem from a read error. This specimen comes from a study of tumor-infiltrating lymphocytes in primary liver carcinoma. Study information: Read depth, roughly 3.65 to 7.13 million productive TCRbeta reads, did not differ significantly between tissues. Study findings and constraints: Among top clones, only about 7.5-24% appeared in all five tumor regions. Whereas tumor region pairs overlapped more, tumor-adjacent and tumor-blood pairs overlapped less.

Co-extracted RNA and DNA came from around 18-30 mg of unsorted bulk tissue. Using a constant-region primer together with ProtoScript II reverse transcriptase, TCR beta cDNA was made from about 500 ng of total RNA. Nested multiplex PCR, run for three rounds with slightly modified ARM-PCR, yielded TCR beta libraries. The first two PCR rounds, roughly 9 cycles each, used TRBV1-TRBV30 forward primers and a C-beta reverse primer. TCRdb re-derived calls from the multiplex PCR reads in MiXCR, one entry per CDR3 protein. The sample yields some 21,000 distinct CDR3 sequences, around 79% seen once. The CDR3 is 14 residues long. CDR1 is SQVTM, CDR2 ANQGSEA, per germline.

The source is a woman aged 25 to 45 with primary liver carcinoma and hepatitis B virus infection. This sequence joins TRBV29-1 and TRBJ2-1; 8 bases map to TRBD2. Material: liver tumor tissue from sampling region 1. Subset: tumor region T1, superior pole. CDR3 residues: CSTAGLAGYYEQFF. The CDR3 DNA is TGTAGCACCGCCGGGCTAGCGGGCTACTATGAGCAGTTCTTC.